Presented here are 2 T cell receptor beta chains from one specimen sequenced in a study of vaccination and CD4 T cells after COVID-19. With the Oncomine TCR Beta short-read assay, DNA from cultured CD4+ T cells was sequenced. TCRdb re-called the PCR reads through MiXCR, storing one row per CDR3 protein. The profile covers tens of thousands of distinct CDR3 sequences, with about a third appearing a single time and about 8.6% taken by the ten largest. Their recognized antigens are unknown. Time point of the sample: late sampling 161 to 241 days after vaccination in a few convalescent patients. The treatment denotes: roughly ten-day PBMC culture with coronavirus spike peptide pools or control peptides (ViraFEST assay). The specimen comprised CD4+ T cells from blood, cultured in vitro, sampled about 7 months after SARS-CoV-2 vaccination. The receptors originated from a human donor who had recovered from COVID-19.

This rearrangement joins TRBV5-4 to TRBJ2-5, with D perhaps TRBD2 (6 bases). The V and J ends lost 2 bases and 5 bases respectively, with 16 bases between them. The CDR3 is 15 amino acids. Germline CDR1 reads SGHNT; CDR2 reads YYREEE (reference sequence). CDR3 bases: TGTGCCAGCAGCTTTCGCGCCATTGGAGGGGAGACCCAGTACTTC. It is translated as CASSFRAIGGETQYF.

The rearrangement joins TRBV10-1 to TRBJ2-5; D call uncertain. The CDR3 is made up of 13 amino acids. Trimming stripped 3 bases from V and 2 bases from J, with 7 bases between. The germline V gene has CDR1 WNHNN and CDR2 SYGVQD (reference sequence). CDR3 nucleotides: TGCGCCAGCAGTGAAGCCTTTCAAGAGACCCAGTACTTC. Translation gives CASSEAFQETQYF.